One sample yielded the 14 T cell receptor beta chains listed below, sequenced in a study of cytomegalovirus exposure and HLA in healthy donors. PCR employed 60 Vbeta and 13 Jbeta primers. The method was immunoSEQ multiplex PCR; TCRdb's version includes in-frame clones alone and lacks a portion of them. Altogether around 200,000 clones are present, around 79% being singletons, with the ten largest covering roughly 1.9%. The specimen sequenced was PBMCs. The receptors shown here come from a male donor in good health and CMV-seronegative.

V usage is TRBV7-3 and J usage is TRBJ2-5; TRBD1 matches 10 bases. CDR3 length: 16 amino acids. Per germline, CDR1 SGHTA and CDR2 FQGTGA. Trimming took 2 bases from V and 0 from J; bases not matched to a gene: 3. CDR3 sequence reads: CASSLGTGVYQETQYF. In DNA form, the CDR3 reads TGTGCCAGCAGCTTAGGGACAGGGGTTTACCAAGAGACCCAGTACTTC.

This chain connects TRBV25-1 to TRBJ1-3; no firm D call. Germline-derived CDR1 and CDR2 are MGHDK and SYGVNS. The germline V and J ends were trimmed by 8 bases and 0 bases, with 11 bases remaining between them. The CDR3 spans 14 residues. The CDR3 nucleotides read TGTGCCAGCTCCCCTCCGAGCTCTGGAAACACCATATATTTT. Its translation is CASSPPSSGNTIYF.

This clone came up once. V is TRBV27 and J is TRBJ1-3; D may be TRBD1 (5 bases). CDR1 is MNHEY and CDR2 is SMNVEV in the germline V gene (reference sequence). Trimming pared 5 bases from V and 0 bases from J, leaving 17 bases between. The CDR3 runs 17 residues. The CDR3 region is CASSGGGRGASGNTIYF. DNA for the CDR3: TGTGCCAGCAGTGGGGGAGGACGGGGCGCCTCTGGAAACACCATATATTTT.

The V gene is TRBV6-1, the J gene TRBJ1-2, with 7 bases that match TRBD1. The CDR3 is made up of 15 amino acids. Per the germline V gene, CDR1 is MNHNS and CDR2 is SASEGT. The trim removed 6 bases at V and 5 bases at J, leaving 12 bases unmatched. The CDR3 DNA is TGTGCCAGCAGCGCGATTGGGACAGTTGGATATGGCTACACCTTC. Its translation: CASSAIGTVGYGYTF.

The genes are TRBV7-3 and TRBJ2-2, with D unresolved. Trimming took 4 bases from V and 2 from J, leaving 11 bases between them. This CDR3 spans 15 amino acids. The germline gives CDR1 SGHTA, CDR2 FQGTGA. The CDR3 DNA sequence: TGTGCCAGCAGCTCCAATGAGGTTAACACCGGGGAGCTGTTTTTT. This translates into CASSSNEVNTGELFF.

Turning to this clone: An end of the junction differs from the germline gene, which may be a read error. This chain uses TRBV2 with TRBJ1-5, with TRBD1 matching over 7 bases. CDR3 length: 14 residues. The germline CDR1 and CDR2 sequences are SNHLY and FYNNEI. The DNA of the CDR3 is TGTGCCGGCAGGGCTGACAGGGGCAATCAGCCCCAGCATTTT. Its translation: CAGRADRGNQPQHF.

The gene calls are TRBV19 and TRBJ2-2, with D tentatively TRBD2 (5 bases). The CDR3 is 15 residues long. Deletions cut 7 bases from V and 0 bases from J, with 12 bases between. Looked up from germline, CDR1 is LNHDA and CDR2 is SQIVND (reference sequence). The CDR3 DNA is TGTGCCAGTACCGTTGGAGGATCGAACACCGGGGAGCTGTTTTTT. It translates to CASTVGGSNTGELFF.

A word on this clone: Other DNA sequences in the same sample also yield this CDR3. The CDR3 protein is CASSLETGNYEQYF. The CDR3, as DNA: TGTGCCAGCAGCTTAGAGACAGGAAACTACGAGCAGTACTTC. This chain links TRBV7-2 with TRBJ2-7, with TRBD1 as a possible D gene (6 bases). The V end lost 1 base, the J end lost 3 bases, and 10 bases lay between the germline ends. The germline gives CDR1 SGHTA, CDR2 FQGNSA. The CDR3 runs 14 residues.

This chain uses TRBV5-1 with TRBJ1-1; 9 bases are a match to TRBD1. V lost 4 bases, J lost 0 bases, and 10 bases stayed unmatched. Germline CDR1 SGHRS, CDR2 YFSETQ. The CDR3 has 17 residues. CDR3 nucleotide sequence: TGCGCCAGCAGCCCCGTCCCGGGACAGGGAATGAACACTGAAGCTTTCTTT. Amino acid sequence: CASSPVPGQGMNTEAFF.

This chain uses TRBV30 with TRBJ1-5; TRBD1 might be the D (6 bases). Germline V gene lookup returns CDR1 GTSNPN and CDR2 SVGIG (reference sequence). The CDR3 is 14 residues long. Between the trimmed V and J ends, which lost 1 base and 7 bases, there was a span of 14 bases. The CDR3 region has the DNA TGTGCCTGGAGTGGGGGGCGGGGGAAGCAGCCCCAGCATTTT. This codes for CAWSGGRGKQPQHF.

The chain recombines TRBV6-5 with TRBJ2-1; 12 bases line up with TRBD2. CDR1 MNHEY and CDR2 SVGAGI come from the germline V gene. With V trimmed by 6 bases and J by 3 bases, 3 bases remained unmatched. This CDR3 contains 15 residues. CDR3 residues: CASSRGLAGYNEQFF. The CDR3 DNA reads TGTGCCAGCAGCAGGGGACTAGCGGGCTACAATGAGCAGTTCTTC.

This sequence joins TRBV6-4 and TRBJ2-7; 8 bases map to TRBD1. Germline V CDR1 and CDR2: MRHNA, SNTAGT. V lost 6 bases, J lost 6 bases, and 7 bases stayed unmatched. The CDR3 extends over 13 amino acids. The CDR3 DNA follows: TGTGCCAGCAGCCCGGACAGGGATCTCGAGCAGTACTTC. Encoded protein: CASSPDRDLEQYF.

The chain joins TRBV28 to TRBJ1-5, with D uncertain. The ends were cut back, 1 base at V and 2 bases at J, with 9 bases in the middle. This CDR3 spans 15 amino acids. From germline, CDR1 is MDHEN and CDR2 SYDVKM. CDR3 protein: CASSLSPSGNQPQHF. For the CDR3, the DNA is TGTGCCAGCAGTTTATCACCCTCGGGCAATCAGCCCCAGCATTTT. Complete variable domain (other parts from reference TRBV28 and TRBJ1-5): DVKVTQSSRYLVKRTGEKVFLECVQDMDHENMFWYRQDPGLGLRLIYFSYDVKMKEKGDIPEGYSVSREKKERFSLILESASTNQTSMYLCASSLSPSGNQPQHFGDGTRLSIL.

The rearrangement joins TRBV2 to TRBJ2-2; 8 nucleotides align to TRBD1. After removal of 2 bases from V and 7 bases from J, the junction contained 6 bases not matched to a gene. This CDR3 spans 15 amino acids. Germline assignment: CDR1 SNHLY and CDR2 FYNNEI. As DNA, the CDR3 is TGTGCCAGCAGTGAAAGAACAGGGGGTGGCGGGGAGCTGTTTTTT. This gives the protein CASSERTGGGGELFF.